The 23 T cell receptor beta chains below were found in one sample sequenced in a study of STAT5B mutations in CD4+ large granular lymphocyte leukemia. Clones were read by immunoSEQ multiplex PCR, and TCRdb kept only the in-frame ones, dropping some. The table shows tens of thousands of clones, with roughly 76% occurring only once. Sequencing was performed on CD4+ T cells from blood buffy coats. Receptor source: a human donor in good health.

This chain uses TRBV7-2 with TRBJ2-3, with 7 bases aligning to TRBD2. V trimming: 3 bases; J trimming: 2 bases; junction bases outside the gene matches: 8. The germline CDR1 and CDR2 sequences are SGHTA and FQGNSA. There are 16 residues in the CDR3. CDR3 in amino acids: CASSFGGRVPTDTQYF. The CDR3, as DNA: TGTGCCAGCAGCTTCGGCGGGAGAGTCCCCACAGATACGCAGTATTTT.

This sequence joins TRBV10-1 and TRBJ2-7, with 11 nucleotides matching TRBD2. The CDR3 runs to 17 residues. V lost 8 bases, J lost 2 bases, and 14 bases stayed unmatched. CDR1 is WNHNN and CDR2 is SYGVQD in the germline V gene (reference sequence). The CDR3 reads CASRGTSGITNTYEQYF. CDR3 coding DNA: TGCGCCAGCCGGGGGACTAGCGGTATTACAAATACCTACGAGCAGTACTTC.

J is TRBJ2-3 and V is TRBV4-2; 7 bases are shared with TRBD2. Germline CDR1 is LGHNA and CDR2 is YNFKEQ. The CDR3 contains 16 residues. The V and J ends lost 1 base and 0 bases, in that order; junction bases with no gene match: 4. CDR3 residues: CASSQGNSGSTDTQYF. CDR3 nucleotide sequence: TGTGCCAGCAGCCAAGGTAATAGCGGGAGCACAGATACGCAGTATTTT.

CDR3 region: CASSSGFLGLSQGNEQFF. DNA of the CDR3: TGTGCCAGCAGCTCAGGATTTTTGGGACTCTCGCAGGGCAATGAGCAGTTCTTC. The chain couples TRBV7-9 to TRBJ2-1; a possible D gene is TRBD2 (6 bases). Germline lookup yields CDR1 SEHNR and CDR2 FQNEAQ (reference sequence). This CDR3 comprises 18 residues. Deletions cut 4 bases from V and 6 bases from J, with 25 bases between.

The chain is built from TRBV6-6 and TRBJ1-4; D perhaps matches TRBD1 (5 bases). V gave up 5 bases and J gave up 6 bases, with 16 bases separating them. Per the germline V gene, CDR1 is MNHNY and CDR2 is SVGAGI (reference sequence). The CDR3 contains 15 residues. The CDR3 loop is CASSHDSKVHEKLFF. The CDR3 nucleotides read TGTGCCAGCAGTCACGACAGTAAAGTGCATGAAAAACTGTTTTTT.

Here the CDR3 reads CATSVGQGVTNEKLFF. In DNA form, the CDR3 reads TGTGCCACCAGCGTCGGACAGGGAGTTACTAATGAAAAACTGTTTTTT. The gene calls are TRBV15 and TRBJ1-4; TRBD1 matches at 8 bases. Trimming at V came to 5 bases and at J to 2 bases, leaving 7 bases not matched to a gene. CDR3 length: 16 residues. From germline, CDR1 is LNHNV and CDR2 YYDKDF (reference sequence).

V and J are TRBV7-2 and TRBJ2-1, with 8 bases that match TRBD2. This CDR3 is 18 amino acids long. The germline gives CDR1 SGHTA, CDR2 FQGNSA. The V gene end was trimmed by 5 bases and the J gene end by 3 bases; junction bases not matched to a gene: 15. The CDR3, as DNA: TGTGCCAGCAGCATTGATACCGGGACTAGTGATTACTACAATGAGCAGTTCTTC. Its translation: CASSIDTGTSDYYNEQFF.

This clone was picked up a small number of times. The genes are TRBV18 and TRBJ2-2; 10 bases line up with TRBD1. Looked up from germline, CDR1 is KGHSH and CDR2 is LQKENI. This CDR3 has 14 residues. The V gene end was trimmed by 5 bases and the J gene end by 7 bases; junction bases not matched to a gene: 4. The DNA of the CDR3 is TGTGCCAGCTCAACGACAGGGGGCCACGGGGAGCTGTTTTTT. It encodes CASSTTGGHGELFF.

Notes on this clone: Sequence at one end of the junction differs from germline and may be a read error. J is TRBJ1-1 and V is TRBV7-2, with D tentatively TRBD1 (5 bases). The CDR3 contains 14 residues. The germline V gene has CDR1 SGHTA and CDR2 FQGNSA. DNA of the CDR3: TGTGTCAGCAGCTTAGACCAGGGTGGTCTTGAAGCTTTCTTT. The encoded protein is CVSSLDQGGLEAFF. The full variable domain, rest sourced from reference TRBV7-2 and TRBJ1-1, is GAGVSQSPSNKVTEKGKDVELRCDPISGHTALYWYRQSLGQGLEFLIYFQGNSAPDKSGLPSDRFSAERTGGSVSTLTIQRTQQEDSAVYLCVSSLDQGGLEAFFGQGTRLTVV.

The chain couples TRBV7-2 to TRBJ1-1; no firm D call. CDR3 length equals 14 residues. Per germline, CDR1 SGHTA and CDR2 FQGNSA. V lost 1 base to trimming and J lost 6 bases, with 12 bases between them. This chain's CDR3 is CASSLGGSWAEAFF. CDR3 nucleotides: TGTGCCAGCAGCTTAGGCGGAAGTTGGGCTGAAGCTTTCTTT.

This CDR3 is CASSTDRGDEQYF. Written as DNA, the CDR3 is TGTGCCAGTAGTACGGACAGGGGGGACGAGCAGTACTTC. The rearrangement joins TRBV19 to TRBJ2-7; 10 bases align to TRBD1. Germline trimming cut 4 bases from V and 5 bases from J; bases unmatched to any gene: 2. Germline CDR1 reads LNHDA; CDR2 reads SQIVND (reference sequence). The CDR3 runs to 13 residues.

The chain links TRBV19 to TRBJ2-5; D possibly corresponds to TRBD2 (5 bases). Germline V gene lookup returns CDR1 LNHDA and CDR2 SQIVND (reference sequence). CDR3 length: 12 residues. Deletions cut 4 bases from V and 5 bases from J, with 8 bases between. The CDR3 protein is CASSTSSETQYF. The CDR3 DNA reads TGTGCCAGTAGTACTAGCTCCGAGACCCAGTACTTC.

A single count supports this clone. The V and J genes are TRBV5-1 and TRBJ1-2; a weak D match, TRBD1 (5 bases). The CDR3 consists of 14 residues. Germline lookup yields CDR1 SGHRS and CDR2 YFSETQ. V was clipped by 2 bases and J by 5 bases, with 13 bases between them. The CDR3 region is CASSFGDSTYGYTF. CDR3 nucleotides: TGCGCCAGCAGCTTTGGGGACTCGACGTATGGCTACACCTTC.

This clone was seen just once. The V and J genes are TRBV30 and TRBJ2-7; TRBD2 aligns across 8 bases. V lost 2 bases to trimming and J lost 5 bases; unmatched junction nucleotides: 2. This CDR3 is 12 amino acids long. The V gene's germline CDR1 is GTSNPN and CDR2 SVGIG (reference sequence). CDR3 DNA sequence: TGTGCCTGGAGTAGCGGGAGTCACGAGCAGTACTTC. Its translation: CAWSSGSHEQYF.

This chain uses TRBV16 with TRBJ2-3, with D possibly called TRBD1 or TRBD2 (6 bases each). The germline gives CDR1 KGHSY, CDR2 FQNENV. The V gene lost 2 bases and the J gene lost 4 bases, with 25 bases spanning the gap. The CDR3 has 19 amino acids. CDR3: CASSQAGPWGLPGADTQYF. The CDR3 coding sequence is TGTGCCAGCAGCCAAGCAGGGCCTTGGGGGCTTCCGGGAGCAGATACGCAGTATTTT. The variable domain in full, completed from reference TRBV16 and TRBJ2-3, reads GEEVAQTPKHLVRGEGQKAKLYCAPIKGHSYVFWYQQVLKNEFKFLISFQNENVFDETGMPKERFSAKCLPNSPCSLEIQATKLEDSAVYFCASSQAGPWGLPGADTQYFGPGTRLTVL.

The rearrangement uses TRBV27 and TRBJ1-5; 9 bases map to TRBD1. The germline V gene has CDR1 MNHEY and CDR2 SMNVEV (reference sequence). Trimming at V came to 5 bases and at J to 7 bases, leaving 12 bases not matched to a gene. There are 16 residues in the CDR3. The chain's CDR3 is CASSLDHRGLGQPQHF. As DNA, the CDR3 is TGTGCCAGCAGTCTAGATCACAGGGGGCTAGGGCAGCCCCAGCATTTT.

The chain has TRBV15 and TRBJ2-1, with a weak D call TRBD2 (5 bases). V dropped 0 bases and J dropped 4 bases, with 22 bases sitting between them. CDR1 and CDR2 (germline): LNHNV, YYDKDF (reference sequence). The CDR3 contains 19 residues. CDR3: CATSREGFWGAVAYNEQFF. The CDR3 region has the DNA TGTGCCACCAGCAGAGAAGGTTTCTGGGGAGCGGTTGCTTACAATGAGCAGTTCTTC.

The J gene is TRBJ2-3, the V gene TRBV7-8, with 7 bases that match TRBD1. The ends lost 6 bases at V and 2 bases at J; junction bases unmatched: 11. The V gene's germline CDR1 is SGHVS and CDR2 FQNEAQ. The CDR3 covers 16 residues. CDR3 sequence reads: CASSRVAGGVTDTQYF. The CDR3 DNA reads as TGTGCCAGCAGTAGAGTGGCAGGGGGAGTCACAGATACGCAGTATTTT.

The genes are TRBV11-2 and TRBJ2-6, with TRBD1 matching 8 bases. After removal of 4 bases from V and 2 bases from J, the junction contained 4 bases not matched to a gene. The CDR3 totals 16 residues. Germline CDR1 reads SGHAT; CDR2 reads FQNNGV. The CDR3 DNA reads TGTGCCAGCAGCTCCCTCAGGGGGCCTGGGGCCAACGTCCTGACTTTC. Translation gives CASSSLRGPGANVLTF.

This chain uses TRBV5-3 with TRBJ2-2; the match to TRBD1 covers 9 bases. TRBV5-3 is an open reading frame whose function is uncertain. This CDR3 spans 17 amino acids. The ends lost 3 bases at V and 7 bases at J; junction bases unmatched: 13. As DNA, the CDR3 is TGTGCCAGAAGCTCGAAACCCCGGGACAGGGATGGCGGGGAGCTGTTTTTT. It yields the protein CARSSKPRDRDGGELFF.

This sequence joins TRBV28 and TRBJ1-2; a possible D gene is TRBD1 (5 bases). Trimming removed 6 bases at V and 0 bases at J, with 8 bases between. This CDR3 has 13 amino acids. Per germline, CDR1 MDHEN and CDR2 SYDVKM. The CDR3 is CASSQQANYGYTF. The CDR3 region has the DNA TGTGCCAGCAGCCAACAGGCTAACTATGGCTACACCTTC.

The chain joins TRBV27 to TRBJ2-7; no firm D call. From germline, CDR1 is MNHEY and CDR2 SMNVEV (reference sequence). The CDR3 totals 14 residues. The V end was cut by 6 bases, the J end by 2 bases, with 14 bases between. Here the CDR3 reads CASSVRHNTYEQYF. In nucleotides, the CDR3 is TGTGCCAGCAGCGTCAGACACAATACCTACGAGCAGTACTTC.

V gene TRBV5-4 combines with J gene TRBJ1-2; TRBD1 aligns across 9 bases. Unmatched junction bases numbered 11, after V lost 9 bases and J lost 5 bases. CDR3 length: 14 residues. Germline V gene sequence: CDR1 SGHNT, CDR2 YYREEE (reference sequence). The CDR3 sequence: CATAFSGQGYGYTF. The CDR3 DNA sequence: TGTGCCACCGCCTTTTCGGGACAGGGTTATGGCTACACCTTC.